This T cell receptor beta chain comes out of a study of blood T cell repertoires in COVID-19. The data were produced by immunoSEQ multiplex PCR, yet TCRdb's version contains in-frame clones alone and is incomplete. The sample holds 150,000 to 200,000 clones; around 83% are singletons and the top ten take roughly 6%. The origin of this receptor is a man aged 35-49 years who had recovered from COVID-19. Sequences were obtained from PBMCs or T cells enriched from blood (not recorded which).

CDR3 residues: CASSLGGTGDRGYTF. The DNA of the CDR3 is TGTGCCAGCAGCTTAGGAGGGACAGGGGACCGTGGCTACACCTTC. The V and J genes are TRBV11-3 and TRBJ1-2, with 10 bases aligning to TRBD1. With 1 base clipped from V and 7 bases from J, the junction kept 6 bases outside the gene matches. The germline V gene encodes CDR1 SGHNT and CDR2 YENEEA. The CDR3 length is 15 residues.